This entry lists 23 T cell receptor beta chains sequenced from one sample in a study of T cell clones after liver transplantation. Libraries were prepared by immunoSEQ multiplex PCR; TCRdb keeps only in-frame clonotypes and omits some of them. The table shows under 90,000 clones, with 80% occurring only once. The sequencing here drew on CD4+ T cells from blood, taken before liver transplant. The receptors shown here come from a human donor who received a liver transplant.

This clone occurred once. The V gene is TRBV19, the J gene TRBJ2-4, with 7 bases that match TRBD2. V shed 3 bases and J 0 bases; nucleotides not matched to a gene: 2. Germline V CDR1 and CDR2: LNHDA, SQIVND (reference sequence). The CDR3 runs 15 residues. This CDR3 reads CASSMRGTAKNIQYF. CDR3 nucleotides: TGTGCCAGTAGTATGCGGGGGACAGCCAAAAACATTCAGTACTTC.

This chain links TRBV19 with TRBJ2-7; TRBD1 matches 7 bases. CDR1 and CDR2 (germline): LNHDA, SQIVND (reference sequence). The CDR3 contains 14 residues. J was trimmed by 0 bases and V by 5 bases; bases with no gene match: 4. The CDR3 is CASSSGTASYEQYF. CDR3 nucleotide sequence: TGTGCCAGTAGTTCCGGGACAGCCTCCTACGAGCAGTACTTC.

The gene calls are TRBV5-5 and TRBJ2-1; D gene unclear. This CDR3 has 14 residues. Trimming left V 0 bases short and J 4 bases short, with 8 bases between. Per germline, CDR1 SGHKS and CDR2 YYEKEE (reference sequence). DNA of the CDR3: TGTGCCAGCAGCTTGGAACTCGAATACAATGAGCAGTTCTTC. It translates to CASSLELEYNEQFF.

This chain uses TRBV29-1 with TRBJ1-2, with D perhaps TRBD1 (5 bases). Germline values: CDR1 SQVTM, CDR2 ANQGSEA. There are 11 residues in the CDR3. The ends were cut back, 2 bases at V and 8 bases at J, with 9 bases in the middle. CDR3 residues: CSVEQGVGYTF. The CDR3 bases are TGCAGCGTTGAACAAGGGGTCGGCTACACCTTC.

The gene calls are TRBV7-2 and TRBJ2-1; 12 nucleotides match TRBD2. Germline CDR1 and CDR2: SGHTA and FQGNSA. The CDR3 totals 17 residues. V shed 5 bases and J 1 base; nucleotides not matched to a gene: 6. The CDR3 is CASSRTSGISSYNEQFF. CDR3 sequence (DNA): TGTGCCAGCAGCCGGACTAGCGGGATATCGTCCTACAATGAGCAGTTCTTC.

The chain links TRBV4-1 to TRBJ2-3, with a possible D match to TRBD1 (5 bases). The CDR3 extends over 16 amino acids. CDR1 is MGHRA, CDR2 YSYEKL, per germline. Trimming pared 0 bases from V and 2 bases from J, leaving 12 bases between. The CDR3 nucleotides read TGCGCCAGCAGCCAAGATCTGGGGCAGTACACAGATACGCAGTATTTT. It yields the protein CASSQDLGQYTDTQYF.

This chain uses TRBV5-1 with TRBJ2-2, with D possibly matching TRBD2 (6 bases). With 6 bases removed from V and 0 bases from J, the gap between germline ends came to 12 bases. The CDR3 consists of 15 residues. Per the germline V gene, CDR1 is SGHRS and CDR2 is YFSETQ. The CDR3 is CASKRVVANTGELFF. The CDR3 DNA is TGCGCCAGCAAGCGGGTAGTCGCGAACACCGGGGAGCTGTTTTTT. The variable domain in full, completed from reference TRBV5-1 and TRBJ2-2, reads KAGVTQTPRYLIKTRGQQVTLSCSPISGHRSVSWYQQTPGQGLQFLFEYFSETQRNKGNFPGRFSGRQFSNSRSEMNVSTLELGDSALYLCASKRVVANTGELFFGEGSRLTVL.

By proportion, this clone is medium-sized (0.01 to 0.1%). The chain recombines TRBV14 with TRBJ1-2; no clear D gene. The germline V and J ends were trimmed by 0 bases and 4 bases, with 6 bases remaining between them. This CDR3 spans 13 amino acids. CDR1 SGHDN and CDR2 FVKESK come from the germline V gene. CDR3 nucleotide sequence: TGTGCCAGCAGCCAAGACAGGCTCTATGGCTACACCTTC. Its translation: CASSQDRLYGYTF.

The V gene is TRBV6-1, the J gene TRBJ1-4; 7 bases map to TRBD1. Trimming at V came to 0 bases and at J to 5 bases, leaving 3 bases not matched to a gene. The CDR3 runs to 15 residues. Germline V gene lookup returns CDR1 MNHNS and CDR2 SASEGT. The CDR3 sequence: CASSEAGRGNEKLFF. DNA of the CDR3: TGTGCCAGCAGTGAAGCTGGCAGGGGGAATGAAAAACTGTTTTTT.

The gene calls are TRBV28 and TRBJ1-1, with D hard to call. This CDR3 has 13 residues. Germline V gene lookup returns CDR1 MDHEN and CDR2 SYDVKM. Trimming stripped 4 bases from V and 1 base from J, with 7 bases between. CDR3 sequence (DNA): TGTGCCAGCAGTTCACAACCGAACACTGAAGCTTTCTTT. Encoded protein: CASSSQPNTEAFF.

The CDR3, as DNA: TGCGCCAGCAGCTCACGTGGGGTGGAAGAGACCCAGTACTTC. Its protein is CASSSRGVEETQYF. V and J are TRBV5-1 and TRBJ2-5; no definite D call. The CDR3 has 14 amino acids. V was cut by 3 bases and J by 3 bases, with 12 bases left in between. Germline CDR1 is SGHRS and CDR2 is YFSETQ. Supplemented by reference TRBV5-1 and TRBJ2-5, the full variable domain reads KAGVTQTPRYLIKTRGQQVTLSCSPISGHRSVSWYQQTPGQGLQFLFEYFSETQRNKGNFPGRFSGRQFSNSRSEMNVSTLELGDSALYLCASSSRGVEETQYFGPGTRLLVL.

On this clone itself: The same CDR3 is also encoded by other DNA sequences in this sample. The CDR3 reads CASRDRGYEQYF. CDR3 nucleotide sequence: TGTGCCAGCAGGGACAGGGGTTACGAGCAGTACTTC. J is TRBJ2-7 and V is TRBV2; 9 bases fit TRBD1. The J segment lost 4 bases and the V segment lost 6 bases, leaving 1 base of the junction unmatched. Germline-derived CDR1 and CDR2 are SNHLY and FYNNEI. The CDR3 totals 12 residues.

This clone was seen more than once but under ten times. This chain links TRBV11-1 with TRBJ2-1; 15 bases match TRBD2. Germline trimming cut 4 bases from V and 1 base from J; bases unmatched to any gene: 2. Per the germline V gene, CDR1 is SGHAT and CDR2 is FQDESV (reference sequence). There are 17 residues in the CDR3. CDR3 residues: CASSSGLAGGSYNEQFF. CDR3 nucleotide sequence: TGTGCCAGCAGCTCGGGACTAGCGGGAGGTTCCTACAATGAGCAGTTCTTC.

This chain connects TRBV7-2 to TRBJ1-1; TRBD1 matches at 8 bases. V dropped 5 bases and J dropped 5; count of bases not matched to a gene: 10. The germline V gene has CDR1 SGHTA and CDR2 FQGNSA. This CDR3 is 15 amino acids long. Written as DNA, the CDR3 is TGTGCCAGCAGCCCGAGGACAGGGATGGGGACTGAAGCTTTCTTT. Translating gives CASSPRTGMGTEAFF.

The V gene is TRBV18, the J gene TRBJ1-1, with a weak D call TRBD1 (6 bases). Germline CDR1 is KGHSH and CDR2 is LQKENI. The CDR3 runs to 15 residues. V was shortened by 6 bases and J by 1 base, with 15 bases between the two germline ends. The CDR3 protein is CASSLGGGGNTEAFF. The CDR3 bases are TGTGCCAGCTCCCTCGGGGGGGGCGGGAACACTGAAGCTTTCTTT. Drawing the rest from reference TRBV18 and TRBJ1-1, the complete variable domain is NAGVMQNPRHLVRRRGQEARLRCSPMKGHSHVYWYRQLPEEGLKFMVYLQKENIIDESGMPKERFSAEFPKEGPSILRIQQVVRGDSAAYFCASSLGGGGNTEAFFGQGTRLTVV.

This clone was recorded a few times. The chain employs TRBV20-1 and TRBJ2-7; D is unresolved. Per germline, CDR1 DFQATT and CDR2 SNEGSKA (reference sequence). The ends were cut back, 6 bases at V and 6 bases at J, with 12 bases in the middle. There are 11 residues in the CDR3. As DNA, the CDR3 is TGCAGTGCAGGCAAGCTGGGCGAGCAGTACTTC. This sequence encodes CSAGKLGEQYF.

V and J are TRBV7-9 and TRBJ1-1; maybe TRBD1 (6 bases). Looked up from germline, CDR1 is SEHNR and CDR2 is FQNEAQ (reference sequence). Trimming removed 2 bases from V and 4 bases from J, with 20 bases in between. The CDR3 runs to 17 residues. CDR3 in amino acids: CASSLYRALQRGTEAFF. CDR3 nucleotides: TGTGCCAGCAGCTTATACAGGGCACTCCAAAGGGGCACTGAAGCTTTCTTT.

In its sample, this clone was seen once. The gene calls are TRBV28 and TRBJ2-5; TRBD2 matches at 9 bases. CDR1 is MDHEN, CDR2 SYDVKM, per germline. V gave up 5 bases and J gave up 1 base; unmatched junction bases: 11. The CDR3 is 17 residues long. For the CDR3, the DNA is TGTGCCAGCAGTCCACTCCCCGGGCGGGAGGGCCAAGAGACCCAGTACTTC. Translated: CASSPLPGREGQETQYF.

V and J are TRBV6-1 and TRBJ2-2; TRBD1 matches 7 bases. This CDR3 region has 15 residues. V gave up 2 bases and J gave up 5 bases; unmatched junction bases: 5. CDR1 is MNHNS, CDR2 SASEGT, per germline. CDR3 in DNA: TGTGCCAGCAGTGAAAGACAGGGTGGTACCGGGGAGCTGTTTTTT. This codes for CASSERQGGTGELFF.

The chain recombines TRBV6-5 with TRBJ1-2; 7 bases are shared with TRBD1. Unmatched junction bases numbered 14, after V lost 6 bases and J lost 7 bases. The V gene's germline CDR1 is MNHEY and CDR2 SVGAGI. This CDR3 spans 15 amino acids. The DNA of the CDR3 is TGTGCCAGCAGCCCTTCGACAGGGAACTACGGTGGCTACACCTTC. Protein sequence: CASSPSTGNYGGYTF.

The chain uses TRBV19 and TRBJ2-2; 12 bases are shared with TRBD2. The CDR3 totals 16 residues. Germline CDR1 and CDR2: LNHDA and SQIVND (reference sequence). The V and J ends lost 8 bases and 2 bases, in that order; junction bases with no gene match: 6. The CDR3 spells CASFGLAGSNTGELFF. In DNA form, the CDR3 reads TGTGCCAGTTTCGGACTAGCGGGGAGTAACACCGGGGAGCTGTTTTTT.

The chain uses TRBV29-1 and TRBJ2-1, with 9 positions matching TRBD1. V dropped 7 bases and J dropped 8; count of bases not matched to a gene: 15. This CDR3 contains 15 residues. Germline lookup yields CDR1 SQVTM and CDR2 ANQGSEA. The CDR3 nucleotides read TGCAGCGCTGGGGGGTGGGGACAGGGTAGCGATGAGCAGTTCTTC. Its protein is CSAGGWGQGSDEQFF.

This clone was found a few times. The genes are TRBV6-6 and TRBJ1-5, with TRBD1 as a possible D gene (6 bases). The V and J ends lost 7 bases and 1 base respectively, with 14 bases between them. The CDR3 extends over 15 amino acids. Germline CDR1 is MNHNY and CDR2 is SVGAGI (reference sequence). In DNA, the CDR3 is TGTGCCAGCACGAAACGACAGGCGAGCAATCAGCCCCAGCATTTT. It encodes CASTKRQASNQPQHF.